The TCR beta chain described here comes from a study of identical twins. Concerning this clonotype: Its antigen is currently unknown.

Study-wide results and caveats: Rather than following the same donors, the conclusions depended on cross-sectional statistical analysis.

TCRdb reprocessed the 5' RACE reads via MiXCR and lists one record per CDR3 protein. The sample contains about 530,000 distinct CDR3 sequences, 13% to 15% of which appear only once. J lost 6 bases, V lost 4 bases, and 13 bases had no gene match. Germline assignment: CDR1 DFQATT and CDR2 SNEGSKA (reference sequence). This CDR3 contains 16 residues. These same records also appear under a second study, on yellow fever vaccine responses in identical twins.

The sequence was collected from a woman under 30 in good health. Sequencing was performed on CD4+ T cells sorted from blood. V and J are TRBV20-1 and TRBJ2-3, with 10 nucleotides matching TRBD2. In DNA, the CDR3 is TGCAGTGCTATTACTACAACTAGCGGGATAATGGATACGCAGTATTTT. It specifies CSAITTTSGIMDTQYF.